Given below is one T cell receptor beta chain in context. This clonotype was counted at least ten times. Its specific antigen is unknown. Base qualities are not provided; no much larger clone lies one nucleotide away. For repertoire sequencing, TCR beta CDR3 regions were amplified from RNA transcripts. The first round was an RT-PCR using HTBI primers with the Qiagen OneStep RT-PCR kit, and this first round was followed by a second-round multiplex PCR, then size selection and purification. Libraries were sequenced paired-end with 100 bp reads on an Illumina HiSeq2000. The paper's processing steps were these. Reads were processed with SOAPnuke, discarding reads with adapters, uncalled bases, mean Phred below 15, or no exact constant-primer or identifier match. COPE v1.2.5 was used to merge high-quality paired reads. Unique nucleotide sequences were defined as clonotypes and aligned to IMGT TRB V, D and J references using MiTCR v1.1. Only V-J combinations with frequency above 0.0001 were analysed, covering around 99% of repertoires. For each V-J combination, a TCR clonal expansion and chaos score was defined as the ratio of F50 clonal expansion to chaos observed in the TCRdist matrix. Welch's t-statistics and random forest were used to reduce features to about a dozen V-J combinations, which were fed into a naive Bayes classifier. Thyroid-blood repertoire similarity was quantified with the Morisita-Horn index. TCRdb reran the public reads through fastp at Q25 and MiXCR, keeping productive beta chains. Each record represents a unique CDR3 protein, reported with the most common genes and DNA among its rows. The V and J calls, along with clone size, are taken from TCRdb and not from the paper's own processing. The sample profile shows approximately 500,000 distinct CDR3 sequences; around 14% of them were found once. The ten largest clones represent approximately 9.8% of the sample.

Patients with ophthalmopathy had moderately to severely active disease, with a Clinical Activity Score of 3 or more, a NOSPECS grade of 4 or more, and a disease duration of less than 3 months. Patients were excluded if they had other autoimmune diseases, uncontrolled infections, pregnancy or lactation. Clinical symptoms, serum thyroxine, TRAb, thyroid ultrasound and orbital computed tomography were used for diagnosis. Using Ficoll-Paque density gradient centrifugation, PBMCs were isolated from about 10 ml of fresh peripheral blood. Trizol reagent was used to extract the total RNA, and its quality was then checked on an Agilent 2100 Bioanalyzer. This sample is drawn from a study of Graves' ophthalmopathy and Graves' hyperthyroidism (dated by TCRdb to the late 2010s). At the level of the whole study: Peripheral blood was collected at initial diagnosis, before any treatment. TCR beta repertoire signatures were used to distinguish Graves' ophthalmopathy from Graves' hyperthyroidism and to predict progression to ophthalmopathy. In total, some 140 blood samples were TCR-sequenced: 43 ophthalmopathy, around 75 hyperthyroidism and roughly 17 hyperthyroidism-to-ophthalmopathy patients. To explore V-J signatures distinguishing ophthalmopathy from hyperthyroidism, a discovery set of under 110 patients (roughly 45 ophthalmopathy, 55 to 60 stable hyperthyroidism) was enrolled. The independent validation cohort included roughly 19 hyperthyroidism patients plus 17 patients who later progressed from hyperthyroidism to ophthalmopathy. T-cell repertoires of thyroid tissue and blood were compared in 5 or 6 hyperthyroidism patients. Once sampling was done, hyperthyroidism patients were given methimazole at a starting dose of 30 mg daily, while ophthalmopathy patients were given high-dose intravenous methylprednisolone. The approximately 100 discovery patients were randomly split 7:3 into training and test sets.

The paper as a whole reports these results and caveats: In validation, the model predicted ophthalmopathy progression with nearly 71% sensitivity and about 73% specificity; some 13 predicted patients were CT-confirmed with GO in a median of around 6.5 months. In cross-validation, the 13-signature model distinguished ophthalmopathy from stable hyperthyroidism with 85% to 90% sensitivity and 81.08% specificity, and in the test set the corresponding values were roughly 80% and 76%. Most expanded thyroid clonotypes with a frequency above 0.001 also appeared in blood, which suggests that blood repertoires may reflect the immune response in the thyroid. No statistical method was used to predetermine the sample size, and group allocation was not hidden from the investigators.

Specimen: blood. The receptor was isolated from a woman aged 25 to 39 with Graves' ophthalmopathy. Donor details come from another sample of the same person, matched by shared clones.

CDR3 sequence: CASRPADSSLTEAFF. The nucleotide sequence is given as TGTGCCAGCAGACCCGCCGACAGTTCTTTGACTGAAGCTTTCTTT. The rearrangement joined TRBV12-3 or TRBV12-4 to TRBJ1-1, and possibly TRBD1, on 5 matching bases. CDR3 length: 15 amino acids, cysteine to phenylalanine. Just the 45-base CDR3 DNA is kept, in frame starting at base 1. V lost 6 bases and J lost 5 bases; the stretch between them is 19 bases long.